Given below is one TCR beta chain in context. Antigen specificity is unknown. Use of 60 Vbeta and 13 Jbeta primers characterized the PCR. The table came from immunoSEQ multiplex PCR; TCRdb's copy has only in-frame clones and leaves some out. Here the sample spans roughly 200,000 clones, roughly 9.5% being singletons. The germline CDR1 and CDR2 sequences are SEHNR and FQNEAQ (reference sequence). This CDR3 region has 14 residues. The V gene lost 5 bases and the J gene lost 0 bases, with 8 bases spanning the gap. These data come from a study of cytomegalovirus exposure and HLA in healthy donors. The study, taken as a whole, reports: Earlier analysis found most TCR beta V segments productive about 87% or about 30% of the time.

The donors, nominally healthy at sampling, likely had unrecorded immune exposures. Material: PBMCs. This clonotype was sampled from a woman in her twenties or thirties in good health and CMV-seropositive. The chain employs TRBV7-9 and TRBJ1-5, with D uncertain. CDR3 DNA sequence: TGTGCCAGCAGCCGACGGGGTAGCAATCAGCCCCAGCATTTT. Amino acids: CASSRRGSNQPQHF. Full variable domain (outside the CDR3, taken from reference TRBV7-9 and TRBJ1-5): DTGVSQNPRHKITKRGQNVTFRCDPISEHNRLYWYRQTLGQGPEFLTYFQNEAQLEKSRLLSDRFSAERPKGSFSTLEIQRTEQGDSAMYLCASSRRGSNQPQHFGDGTRLSIL.